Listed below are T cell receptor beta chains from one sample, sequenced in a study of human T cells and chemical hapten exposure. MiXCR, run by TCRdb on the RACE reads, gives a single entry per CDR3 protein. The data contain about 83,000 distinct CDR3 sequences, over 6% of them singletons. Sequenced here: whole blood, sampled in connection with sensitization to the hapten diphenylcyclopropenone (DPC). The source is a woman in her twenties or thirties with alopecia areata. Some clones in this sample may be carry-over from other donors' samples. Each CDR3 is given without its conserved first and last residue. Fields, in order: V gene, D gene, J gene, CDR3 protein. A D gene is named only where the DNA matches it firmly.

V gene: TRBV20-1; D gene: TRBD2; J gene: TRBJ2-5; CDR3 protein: SASWDYYQETQY
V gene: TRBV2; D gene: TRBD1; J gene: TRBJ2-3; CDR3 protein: AQSGTGHTDTQY
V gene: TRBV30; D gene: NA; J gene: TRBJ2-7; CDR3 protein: AWSRDRTYEQY
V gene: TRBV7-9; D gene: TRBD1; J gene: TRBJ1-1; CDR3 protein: ASSLGQGQVTEAF
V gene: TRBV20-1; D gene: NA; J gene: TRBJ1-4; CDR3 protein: SASLNEKLF
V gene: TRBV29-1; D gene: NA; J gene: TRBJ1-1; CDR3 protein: SVGRSPVMNTEAF
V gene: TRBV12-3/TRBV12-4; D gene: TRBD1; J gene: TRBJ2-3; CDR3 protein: ASSSYRGPSTDTQY
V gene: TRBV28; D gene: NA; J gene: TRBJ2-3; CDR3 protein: ASSFNGPQVGTDTQY
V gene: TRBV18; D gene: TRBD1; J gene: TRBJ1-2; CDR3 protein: ASSPSQGVSYGYT
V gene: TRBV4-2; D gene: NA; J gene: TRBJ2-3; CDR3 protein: ASSQDESIGYSSGGTQY
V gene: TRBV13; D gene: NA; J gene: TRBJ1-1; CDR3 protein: ASSLKSAIMNTEAF
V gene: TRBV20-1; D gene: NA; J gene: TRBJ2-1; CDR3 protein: SAILDSYNEQF
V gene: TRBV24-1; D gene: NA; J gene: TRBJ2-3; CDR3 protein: ATSDSDADTQY
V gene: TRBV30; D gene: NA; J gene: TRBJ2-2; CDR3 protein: AWSDLAIGGELF
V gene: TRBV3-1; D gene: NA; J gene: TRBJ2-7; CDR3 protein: ASLGVDEQY
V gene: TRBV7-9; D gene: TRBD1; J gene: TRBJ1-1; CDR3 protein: ASSSDRQGSTEAF
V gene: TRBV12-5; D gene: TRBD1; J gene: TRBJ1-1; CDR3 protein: ASGGGRGGETEAF
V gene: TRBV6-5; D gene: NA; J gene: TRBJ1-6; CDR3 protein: ASSYSKVDPGQPLH
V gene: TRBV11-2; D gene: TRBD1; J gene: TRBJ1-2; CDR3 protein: ASSEGARGYT
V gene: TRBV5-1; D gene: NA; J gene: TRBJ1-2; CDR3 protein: ASRNLLGVGGYT
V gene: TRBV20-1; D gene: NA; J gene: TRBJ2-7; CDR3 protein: SARDASLYEQY
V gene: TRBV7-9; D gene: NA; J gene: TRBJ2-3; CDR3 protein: ASSPDPSTDTQY
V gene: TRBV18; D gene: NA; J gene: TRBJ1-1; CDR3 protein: ASSIAGASNTEAF
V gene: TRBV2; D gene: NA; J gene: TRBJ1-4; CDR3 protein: ASTWRRGVEKLF
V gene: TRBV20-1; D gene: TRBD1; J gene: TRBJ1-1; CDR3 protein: SARVRQGGEAF